Shown below are 15 T cell receptor beta chains from a single sample sequenced in a study of blood T cell repertoires in COVID-19. Profiled with immunoSEQ multiplex PCR; TCRdb holds only in-frame clones, not every one. The table shows 150,000 to 200,000 clones, with 87% occurring only once. The source material was peripheral blood. These receptors came from a woman between 50 and 59 years old with acute or convalescent COVID-19.

This clone was seen a few times. J is TRBJ1-2 and V is TRBV7-9, with 7 bases matching TRBD1. The trim removed 5 bases at V and 2 bases at J, leaving 5 bases unmatched. The CDR3 runs to 14 residues. Per the germline V gene, CDR1 is SEHNR and CDR2 is FQNEAQ (reference sequence). The CDR3 DNA is TGTGCCAGCAGCCTCGGACAGGAGAACTATGGCTACACCTTC. Translating it yields CASSLGQENYGYTF.

This clone was detected only once. This chain links TRBV10-3 with TRBJ2-7, with D maybe TRBD1 (5 bases). This CDR3 spans 15 amino acids. The V gene's germline CDR1 is ENHRY and CDR2 SYGVKD. Trimming left V 0 bases short and J 2 bases short, with 11 bases between. The CDR3 reads CAISESEAGTYEQYF. CDR3 coding DNA: TGTGCCATCAGTGAGTCCGAAGCAGGGACCTACGAGCAGTACTTC.

V gene TRBV29-1 combines with J gene TRBJ2-1; 8 nucleotides match TRBD2. The CDR3 is 17 residues long. Germline V gene lookup returns CDR1 SQVTM and CDR2 ANQGSEA. Trimming cost V 4 bases and J 0 bases; bases outside gene matches: 11. The CDR3 DNA reads TGCAGCGTTGGGCCGAGGAGAGCGGGGGTCTCCTACAATGAGCAGTTCTTC. Amino acid sequence: CSVGPRRAGVSYNEQFF.

This clone was counted a few times. The V and J genes are TRBV7-2 and TRBJ2-7, with 7 bases aligning to TRBD1. Germline-derived CDR1 and CDR2 are SGHTA and FQGNSA. The CDR3 spans 13 residues. The trim removed 4 bases at V and 6 bases at J, leaving 6 bases unmatched. CDR3 nucleotide sequence: TGTGCCAGCAGCTCTGGACAGGTTGGCGAGCAGTACTTC. Protein product: CASSSGQVGEQYF.

The CDR3 region is CASSLGDRGLQPQHF. CDR3 coding DNA: TGTGCCAGCAGCTTAGGGGACAGGGGGCTTCAGCCCCAGCATTTT. The genes are TRBV7-8 and TRBJ1-5; 12 bases map to TRBD1. Germline CDR1 is SGHVS and CDR2 is FQNEAQ. CDR3 length equals 15 residues. V lost 1 base to trimming and J lost 6 bases; unmatched junction nucleotides: 1. Drawing the rest from reference TRBV7-8 and TRBJ1-5, the complete variable domain is GAGVSQSPRYKVAKRGQDVALRCDPISGHVSLFWYQQALGQGPEFLTYFQNEAQLDKSGLPSDRFFAERPEGSVSTLKIQRTQQEDSAVYLCASSLGDRGLQPQHFGDGTRLSIL.

The chain carries TRBV3-1 (or the pseudogene TRBV3-2) and TRBJ2-7, with TRBD2 matching 8 bases. The CDR3 covers 15 residues. Unmatched junction bases numbered 3, after V lost 2 bases and J lost 0 bases. The V gene's germline CDR1 is LGHDT and CDR2 YNNKEL (reference sequence). CDR3: CASSQSGGVSYEQYF. The CDR3 coding sequence is TGTGCCAGCAGCCAAAGCGGGGGCGTCTCCTACGAGCAGTACTTC.

V is TRBV12-3 or TRBV12-4 and J is TRBJ1-2; perhaps TRBD1 as D (6 bases). The length of the CDR3 is 13 residues. The V and J ends lost 3 bases and 3 bases respectively, with 8 bases between them. In nucleotides, the CDR3 is TGTGCCAGCAGTTTTGGGGGCGACTATGGCTACACCTTC. Protein: CASSFGGDYGYTF.

This clone was detected only a few times. The chain uses TRBV5-1 and TRBJ1-1; D perhaps matches TRBD1 (6 bases). Germline V gives CDR1 SGHRS, CDR2 YFSETQ. The CDR3 extends over 17 amino acids. V was clipped by 2 bases and J by 0 bases, with 17 bases between them. The CDR3 is CASSLGGVTTMNTEAFF. The CDR3 DNA sequence: TGCGCCAGCAGCTTAGGGGGGGTTACCACCATGAACACTGAAGCTTTCTTT.

This rearrangement joins TRBV6-5 to TRBJ2-5; TRBD2 agrees at 13 bases. J was trimmed by 4 bases and V by 5 bases; bases with no gene match: 4. Germline V lookup: CDR1 MNHEY, CDR2 SVGAGI. This CDR3 region has 15 residues. CDR3 region: CASSTRTSGRETQYF. The DNA for the CDR3 is TGTGCCAGCAGTACAAGGACTAGCGGGAGAGAGACCCAGTACTTC.

The rearrangement links TRBV13 to TRBJ1-1; 7 bases are shared with TRBD1. The CDR3 contains 14 residues. Germline CDR1 and CDR2: PRHDT and FYEKMQ (reference sequence). After removal of 6 bases from V and 1 base from J, the junction contained 5 bases not matched to a gene. The CDR3 reads CASRFQGGNTEAFF. CDR3 nucleotides: TGTGCCAGCAGATTTCAGGGGGGGAACACTGAAGCTTTCTTT.

The V gene is TRBV10-2, the J gene TRBJ1-2; 8 positions agree with TRBD1. From germline, CDR1 is WSHSY and CDR2 SAAADI. The V segment lost 4 bases and the J segment 1 base; nucleotides outside the gene matches: 17. The CDR3 length is 19 residues. DNA for the CDR3: TGCGCCAGCAGTGGCACCTTTGGACAGGGAGATTCTGGTAACTATGGCTACACCTTC. Translated, it gives CASSGTFGQGDSGNYGYTF.

The V and J genes are TRBV5-1 and TRBJ1-1, with 7 bases fitting TRBD1. CDR3 size: 15 residues. Germline V gene data show CDR1 as SGHRS and CDR2 as YFSETQ. J was trimmed by 1 base and V by 3 bases; bases with no gene match: 6. The CDR3 loop is CASSSYGQENTEAFF. The CDR3 DNA is TGCGCCAGCAGCTCTTATGGACAGGAGAACACTGAAGCTTTCTTT.

V is TRBV2 and J is TRBJ1-5, with D possibly matching TRBD1 (5 bases). Trimming took 3 bases from V and 6 from J, leaving 15 bases between them. CDR1 is SNHLY and CDR2 is FYNNEI in the germline V gene. This CDR3 is built from 15 residues. The CDR3 loop is CASSESQGMRQPQHF. CDR3 bases: TGTGCCAGCAGTGAGAGTCAGGGAATGCGTCAGCCCCAGCATTTT. Full variable domain (outside the CDR3, taken from reference TRBV2 and TRBJ1-5): EPEVTQTPSHQVTQMGQEVILRCVPISNHLYFYWYRQILGQKVEFLVSFYNNEISEKSEIFDDQFSVERPDGSNFTLKIRSTKLEDSAMYFCASSESQGMRQPQHFGDGTRLSIL.

V is TRBV18 and J is TRBJ2-4, with unresolved D. The CDR3 is 14 residues long. The V and J ends lost 2 bases and 2 bases respectively, with 7 bases between them. Germline lookup yields CDR1 KGHSH and CDR2 LQKENI. The CDR3 DNA follows: TGTGCCAGCTCACCAGAGCTGTCCAAAAACATTCAGTACTTC. Amino acid sequence: CASSPELSKNIQYF.

The genes are TRBV5-5 and TRBJ1-1; no clear D gene. The V gene's germline CDR1 is SGHKS and CDR2 YYEKEE (reference sequence). Trimming took 0 bases from V and 7 from J, leaving 10 bases between them. The CDR3 totals 13 residues. The CDR3 DNA reads as TGTGCCAGCAGCTTGGCCTTAGATTTTGAAGCTTTCTTT. Translated, it gives CASSLALDFEAFF.